The following is a T cell receptor beta chain sequence with its context. Antigen specificity is unknown. This entry comes from a study of T cells in Graves' hyperthyroidism and ophthalmopathy. Study details: Blood from the periphery was taken at initial diagnosis, before any treatment.

Trimming pared 0 bases from V and 4 bases from J, leaving 10 bases between. Germline V gene data show CDR1 as SGHTS and CDR2 as YDEGEE. The CDR3 extends over 14 amino acids. PBMCs were sourced from approximately 9 ml fresh peripheral blood. Study-wide findings and caveats: Blood shared most expanded thyroid clonotypes above 0.001.

TCR beta CDR3 region amplification was performed from RNA transcripts. First-round RT-PCR targeting the TCR CDR3 was performed with the HTBI primer set. TCRdb ran MiXCR on the multiplex PCR reads and lists one entry per CDR3 protein. The top ten clones hold about 17% of a sample with 550,000 to 600,000 distinct CDR3 sequences, approximately 15% of them seen once. Sample: blood. J is TRBJ1-2 and V is TRBV5-8, with unresolved D. The receptor was derived from a woman younger than 35 with Graves' hyperthyroidism. The CDR3 nucleotides read TGTGCCAGCAGCTTGGTGTCCGAGACCTATGGCTACACCTTC. Protein: CASSLVSETYGYTF.